This T cell receptor beta chain was retrieved from a study of T-cell memory formation after mild COVID-19 (dated by TCRdb to about 2021). In the study overall: TCR sequence clusters from the two donors were largely donor specific. T-cell clones expanding and contracting after mild COVID-19 in two donors were tracked by longitudinal TCRalpha and TCRbeta repertoire sequencing. The cohort comprised two young, previously healthy adult volunteers, one female and one male. Study-wide conclusions, independent of this receptor: SARS-CoV-2 specificity was not confirmed for the second-wave clones peaking on day 37. Contracting CD4+ clones turned up mainly in the CM and EM memory subsets, whereas EMRA was where CD8+ clones were enriched. The study included only a couple of mild cases, and larger cohorts that include severe cases with pre-infection samples were judged to be necessary. The detection of some responding clones in pre-infection memory suggests that pre-existing cross-reactive memory T cells joined the SARS-CoV-2 response. Clones that contracted from day 15 to 85 showed balanced CD4/CD8 phenotypes, whereas a second wave of clones that expanded from day 15 to 37 leaned towards CD4+.

Sequencing took place on an Illumina NovaSeq 6000. cDNA libraries for TCRalpha and TCRbeta were prepared by 5'RACE using constant-segment primers, with sample barcodes and unique molecular identifiers added. RNA was extracted from every sample with Trizol reagent. The libraries were amplified in two PCR steps, and the second step added a second sample barcode and Illumina TruSeq adapters. Sequencing of the libraries was done on an Illumina NovaSeq, producing 2 x 150 bp paired-end reads. The source study handled its data this way. Reads were demultiplexed and collapsed into UMI-guided consensus sequences with migec v1.2.7. Using mixcr v2.1.11, UMI consensuses were aligned to TRA and TRB V and J templates and then assembled into clonotypes. Expanded or contracted clonotypes were those called significant by both edgeR and NoisET, with noise models trained on biological replicates. For edgeR calls, the cutoffs were a false discovery rate-adjusted p below 0.01 and a log2 fold-change threshold of 1. PCA with hierarchical clustering of max-normalized trajectories of the 1000 most abundant clonotypes was used as exploratory dynamics analysis. Separately sequenced CD4+ and CD8+ repertoires were used to assign a CD4 or CD8 phenotype to each responding clone. TCRdb trimmed the raw reads at Q25, called clones with MiXCR and kept productive beta chains. Entries that share a CDR3 protein sequence are merged under the most common genes and DNA. What appears here as the V and J calls and clone size reflects TCRdb's work, not the paper's. Present in this sample are 280,000 or so distinct CDR3 sequences, around 8% of which were seen just once. The ten largest make up 20% to 25% of the sample.

V is trimmed back by 4 bases and J by 0 bases, and the junction contains 6 bases that no gene match accounts for. From the cysteine through the phenylalanine, the CDR3 covers 19 amino acids. Only CDR3 DNA is held: 57 bases, read in frame from base 1. As encoded in the germline V gene (reference sequence), CDR1 is LGHDT while CDR2 is YNNKEL. Ficoll-Paque density gradient centrifugation was used to isolate PBMCs. About this clonotype itself: The antigen it binds to is not known. Base qualities are missing; no much larger clone stands one base away.

Sequences were obtained from PBMCs or a T cell subset sorted from them (not recorded which). The V and J segments used are TRBV3-1 and TRBJ2-1; 16 bases in between match TRBD2. The TCR sequence derives from a man younger than 35 who had mild COVID-19 (a few samples of this study predate the infection). The sample titles of this study are shuffled in the database, so cell type and time point are left out; the donor was told from shared clones. The DNA reads TGTGCCAGCAGCCCGGGACTAGCGGGGGGGTCAAGCTCCTACAATGAGCAGTTCTTC. Its translation reads: CASSPGLAGGSSSYNEQFF.